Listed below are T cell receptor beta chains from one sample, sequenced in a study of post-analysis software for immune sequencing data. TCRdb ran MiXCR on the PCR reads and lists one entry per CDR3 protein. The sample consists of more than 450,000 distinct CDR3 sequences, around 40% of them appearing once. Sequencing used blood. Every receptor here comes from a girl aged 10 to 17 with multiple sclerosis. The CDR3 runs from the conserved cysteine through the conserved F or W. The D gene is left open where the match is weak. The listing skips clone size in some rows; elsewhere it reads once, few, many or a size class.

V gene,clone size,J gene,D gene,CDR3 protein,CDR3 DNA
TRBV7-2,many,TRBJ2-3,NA,CASSRGAPDTQYF,TGTGCCAGCAGTAGGGGGGCCCCAGATACGCAGTATTTT
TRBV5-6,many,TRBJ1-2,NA,CASSPTGYGYTF,TGTGCCAGCAGCCCAACAGGGTATGGCTACACCTTC
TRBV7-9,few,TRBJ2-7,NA,CASSHRVMGPYEQYF,TGTGCCAGCAGCCACAGGGTAATGGGGCCCTACGAGCAGTACTTC
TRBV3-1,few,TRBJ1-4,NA,CASSEPGEAEKLFF,TGTGCCAGCAGTGAACCGGGGGAAGCGGAAAAACTGTTTTTT
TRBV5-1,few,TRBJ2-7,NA,CASSFSGARPYEQYF,TGCGCCAGCAGCTTCTCGGGAGCCCGCCCCTACGAGCAGTACTTC
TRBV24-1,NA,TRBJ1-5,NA,CATSGEGGQPQHF,TGTGCCACGTCCGGGGAGGGCGGTCAGCCCCAGCATTTT
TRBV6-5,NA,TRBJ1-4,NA,CASSYTALRRSTNEKLFF,TGTGCCAGCAGTTACACTGCCCTGAGGCGCTCAACTAATGAAAAACTGTTTTTT
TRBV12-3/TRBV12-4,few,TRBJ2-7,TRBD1,CASSYRTGYQVSYEQYF,TGTGCCAGCAGTTACCGGACAGGGTATCAAGTTTCCTACGAGCAGTACTTC
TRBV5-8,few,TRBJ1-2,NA,CASSLVGSPYGGYTF,TGTGCCAGCAGCTTGGTAGGCAGCCCTTACGGTGGCTACACCTTC
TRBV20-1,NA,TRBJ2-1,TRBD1,CSAHGTAKYNEQFF,TGCAGTGCTCACGGGACAGCAAAATACAATGAGCAGTTCTTC
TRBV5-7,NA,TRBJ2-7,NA,CASSLNRLSYEQYF,TGTGCCAGCAGCTTGAACAGGCTATCCTACGAGCAGTACTTC
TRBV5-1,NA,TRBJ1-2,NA,CASSLGQVRDGYTF,TGCGCCAGCAGCCTGGGGCAGGTCAGGGATGGCTACACCTTC
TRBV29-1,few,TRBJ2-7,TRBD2,CSVRAGGYEQYF,TGCAGCGTTCGAGCGGGAGGCTACGAGCAGTACTTC
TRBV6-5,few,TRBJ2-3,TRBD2,CASIAGDGTDTQYF,TGTGCCAGTATAGCGGGGGACGGCACAGATACGCAGTATTTT
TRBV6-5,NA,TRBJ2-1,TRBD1,CASSLTGAVNINEQFF,TGTGCCAGCTCACTAACAGGGGCCGTTAATATAAATGAGCAGTTCTTC
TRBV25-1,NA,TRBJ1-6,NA,CASSGTSQRPLHF,TGTGCCAGCTCTGGGACCTCTCAAAGGCCCCTCCACTTT
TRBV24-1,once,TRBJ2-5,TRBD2,CATSDKSGTSYETQYF,TGTGCCACCAGTGACAAGAGCGGGACTAGCTATGAGACCCAGTACTTC
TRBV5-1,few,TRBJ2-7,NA,CASSFVKSGTPYEQYF,TGCGCCAGCAGCTTTGTAAAGTCCGGGACGCCCTACGAGCAGTACTTC
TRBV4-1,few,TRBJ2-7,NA,CASSQRGPGNEQYF,TGCGCCAGCAGCCAACGGGGACCAGGGAACGAGCAGTACTTC
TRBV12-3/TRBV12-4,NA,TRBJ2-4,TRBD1,CASSRDSKNIQYF,TGTGCCAGCAGTAGGGACAGTAAAAACATTCAGTACTTC
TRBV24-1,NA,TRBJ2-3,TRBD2,CATSDPSESGRATDTQYF,TGTGCCACCAGTGACCCGAGCGAGAGCGGGAGGGCAACAGATACGCAGTATTTT
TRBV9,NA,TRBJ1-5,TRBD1,CASSAGQGNQPQHF,TGTGCCAGCAGCGCGGGACAGGGCAATCAGCCCCAGCATTTT
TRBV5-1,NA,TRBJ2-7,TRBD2,CASSPREGAGSYEQYF,TGCGCCAGCAGCCCTAGGGAGGGCGCGGGCTCCTACGAGCAGTACTTC